Described below is a single T cell receptor (beta chain) sequence and its context. The CDR3 totals 15 residues. Unmatched junction bases numbered 8, after V lost 7 bases and J lost 1 base. Germline V gene sequence: CDR1 SGHKS, CDR2 YYEKEE (reference sequence). MiXCR was run by TCRdb on the reads, yielding one entry per CDR3 protein. The sample yields fewer than 700,000 distinct CDR3 sequences, 20% to 25% seen once. The source of the sample is a study of T cell repertoires in cytomegalovirus infection. Overall study context: From public TCR beta signatures came an indication of both CMV infection and matching HLA type.

The receptor comes from a human donor in good health (CMV status not recorded). Some clones in this sample may be carry-over from other donors' samples. The chain employs TRBV5-5 and TRBJ2-3, with 8 positions matching TRBD1. The sequencing sample was made of CD8+ T cells from PBMCs. Here the CDR3 DNA reads TGTGCCAGCGTCTACCGGGACAGGCGCACAGATACGCAGTATTTT. Amino acids: CASVYRDRRTDTQYF.